One sample yielded the 27 T cell receptor beta chains listed below, sequenced in a study of T cell repertoires in cytomegalovirus infection. TCRdb analysed the reads with MiXCR anew, one entry per CDR3 protein. The sample lists some 920,000 distinct CDR3 sequences, roughly a third occurring once. Antigens of these TCRs are unknown. This material consisted of cultured CD8+ T cells from PBMCs, taken from culture after CMV antigen stimulation. Every receptor here comes from a human donor in good health (CMV status not recorded). Some clones in this sample may be carry-over from other donors' samples.

This clonotype was recorded only once. This chain connects TRBV25-1 to TRBJ1-1; a possible D gene is TRBD1 (6 bases). Germline V gene data show CDR1 as MGHDK and CDR2 as SYGVNS. V dropped 2 bases and J dropped 1 base, with 14 bases sitting between them. This CDR3 region has 16 residues. CDR3 DNA: TGTGCCAGCAGTGAAGGGACAACCGGGACGAACACTGAAGCTTTCTTT. Amino acid sequence: CASSEGTTGTNTEAFF.

The table lists this clonotype with a few counts. A much larger clone sits a single nucleotide away, making a read error possible. This chain uses TRBV12-3 or TRBV12-4 with TRBJ1-1; D not resolved. Trimming stripped 6 bases from V and 5 bases from J, with 7 bases between. This CDR3 region has 11 residues. CDR3 amino acids: CASSDGTEAFF. The CDR3 DNA is TGTGCCAGCAGCGACGGGACTGAAGCTTTCTTT.

This clonotype was detected only a few times. At one end the junction does not follow the germline gene, possibly because of a read error. The chain employs TRBV7-9 and TRBJ2-2; D gene unclear. Germline V gives CDR1 SEHNR, CDR2 FQNEAQ (reference sequence). This CDR3 is 14 amino acids long. CDR3 bases: TGTGCTAGCAGCTTGTCCCTAGGTCCCGGGGAGCTGTTTTTT. It yields the protein CASSLSLGPGELFF.

Worth noting for this clonotype: This may stem from a read error, because a much larger clone lies one nucleotide away. The chain employs TRBV7-6 and TRBJ1-1; a possible D gene is TRBD1 (6 bases). Looked up from germline, CDR1 is SGHVS and CDR2 is FNYEAQ. Trimming removed 5 bases from V and 4 bases from J, with 17 bases in between. This CDR3 spans 15 amino acids. Here the CDR3 DNA reads TGTGCCAGCAGCCGCCTACAGGGTTTGGCCACTGAAGCTTTCTTT. Its translation is CASSRLQGLATEAFF. The full variable domain, in which reference TRBV7-6 and TRBJ1-1 provide the parts outside the CDR3, is GAGVSQSPRYKVTKRGQDVALRCDPISGHVSLYWYRQALGQGPEFLTYFNYEAQQDKSGLPNDRFSAERPEGSISTLTIQRTEQRDSAMYRCASSRLQGLATEAFFGQGTRLTVV.

In this sample, this clonotype turned up once. The chain links TRBV2 to TRBJ2-3, with 7 bases aligning to TRBD2. Per germline, CDR1 SNHLY and CDR2 FYNNEI. Trimming took 1 base from V and 0 from J; bases not matched to a gene: 4. The CDR3 is 16 residues long. CDR3 in DNA: TGTGCCAGCAGTGAAGTATCAGCGGGGAGCACAGATACGCAGTATTTT. Encoded protein: CASSEVSAGSTDTQYF. The full variable domain, completed using reference TRBV2 and TRBJ2-3, is EPEVTQTPSHQVTQMGQEVILRCVPISNHLYFYWYRQILGQKVEFLVSFYNNEISEKSEIFDDQFSVERPDGSNFTLKIRSTKLEDSAMYFCASSEVSAGSTDTQYFGPGTRLTVL.

This clonotype came up many times. The chain joins TRBV7-9 to TRBJ2-7, with 7 bases matching TRBD1. J lost 4 bases, V lost 4 bases, and 7 bases had no gene match. This CDR3 has 14 amino acids. Germline V gene sequence: CDR1 SEHNR, CDR2 FQNEAQ (reference sequence). The CDR3 nucleotides are TGTGCCAGCAGCTCGACAGGGTTAGGATACGAGCAGTACTTC. This sequence encodes CASSSTGLGYEQYF.

The rearrangement joins TRBV27 to TRBJ2-7, with a weak D call TRBD2 (5 bases). With 6 bases removed from V and 4 bases from J, the gap between germline ends came to 13 bases. This CDR3 is 13 amino acids long. Germline V gene data show CDR1 as MNHEY and CDR2 as SMNVEV (reference sequence). The CDR3 nucleotides are TGTGCCAGCAGACGAGGTGAGGGTTACGAGCAGTACGTC. Its protein product is CASRRGEGYEQYV.

This clonotype showed up just once. The chain couples TRBV3-1 to TRBJ2-3; TRBD2 might be the D (6 bases). Trimming removed 1 base from V and 6 bases from J, with 17 bases in between. Germline CDR1 reads LGHDT; CDR2 reads YNNKEL (reference sequence). The CDR3 runs to 16 residues. The CDR3 DNA is TGTGCCAGCAGCCAAGTACTTGCGGGGACCCGGGATACGCAGTATTTT. Translation: CASSQVLAGTRDTQYF.

In this sample, this clonotype turned up a few times. The genes are TRBV19 and TRBJ2-1, with D unclear. V dropped 3 bases and J dropped 0 bases, with 6 bases sitting between them. The CDR3 length is 14 residues. Germline loops: CDR1 LNHDA, CDR2 SQIVND (reference sequence). CDR3 amino acids: CASSIVGSYNEQFF. The CDR3 DNA follows: TGTGCCAGTAGTATCGTGGGCTCCTACAATGAGCAGTTCTTC. The variable domain in full, completed from reference TRBV19 and TRBJ2-1, reads DGGITQSPKYLFRKEGQNVTLSCEQNLNHDAMYWYRQDPGQGLRLIYYSQIVNDFQKGDIAEGYSVSREKKESFPLTVTSAQKNPTAFYLCASSIVGSYNEQFFGPGTRLTVL.

This clonotype was seen a handful of times. The genes are TRBV6-1 and TRBJ1-5; the D is unclear. The CDR3 extends over 16 amino acids. Trimming shortened V by 7 bases and J by 5 bases, and 21 bases separated the two germline ends. Germline assignment: CDR1 MNHNS and CDR2 SASEGT. The CDR3 DNA is TGTGCCAGCATTTCCCATCGGGTAGGAATTGATCAGCCCCAGCATTTT. This gives the protein CASISHRVGIDQPQHF.

The CDR3 region has the DNA TGTGCCAGCAGCGGGGACAGTTCTGCCTACAATGAGCAGTTCTTC. Its translation is CASSGDSSAYNEQFF. The chain recombines TRBV6-4 with TRBJ2-1; TRBD1 matches at 7 bases. Germline V lookup: CDR1 MRHNA, CDR2 SNTAGT. The V gene end was trimmed by 6 bases and the J gene end by 2 bases; junction bases not matched to a gene: 7. This CDR3 region has 15 residues.

The chain recombines TRBV12-3 or TRBV12-4 with TRBJ2-7; no firm D call. There are 13 residues in the CDR3. V gave up 6 bases and J gave up 7 bases, with 16 bases separating them. Here the CDR3 DNA reads TGTGCCAGCAGGTTATCGGGCATCTGGGAGCAGTACTTC. As protein: CASRLSGIWEQYF.

This clonotype was detected many times. V is TRBV7-8 and J is TRBJ1-1; D not certain. Per the germline V gene, CDR1 is SGHVS and CDR2 is FQNEAQ. V lost 2 bases to trimming and J lost 3 bases, with 4 bases between them. The CDR3 contains 12 residues. CDR3 in amino acids: CASSLRDTEAFF. The DNA of the CDR3 is TGTGCCAGCAGCTTAAGAGACACTGAAGCTTTCTTT.

The rearrangement links TRBV7-9 to TRBJ1-1; D is unclear. Germline CDR1 reads SEHNR; CDR2 reads FQNEAQ (reference sequence). Trimming shortened V by 7 bases and J by 8 bases, and 17 bases separated the two germline ends. The CDR3 loop spans 13 amino acids. CDR3 nucleotides: TGTGCCAGCACCCGACACCTAGTCATGGAAGCTTTCTTT. Its protein product is CASTRHLVMEAFF.

This clonotype was counted between two and nine times. The rearrangement joins TRBV20-1 to TRBJ2-3; 11 positions match TRBD2. V lost 5 bases, J lost 8 bases, and 6 bases stayed unmatched. The CDR3 is made up of 13 amino acids. Germline V gene sequence: CDR1 DFQATT, CDR2 SNEGSKA (reference sequence). CDR3 coding DNA: TGCAGTGCTGATAGCGGGGGGGCCGGTACGCAGTATTTT. This encodes CSADSGGAGTQYF.

The V call is TRBV19, the J call TRBJ2-2; possible D gene TRBD1, 6 bases. The CDR3 contains 17 residues. V lost 7 bases to trimming and J lost 2 bases, with 20 bases between them. Germline V gives CDR1 LNHDA, CDR2 SQIVND (reference sequence). CDR3 sequence: CASTSWVDRINTGELFF. In nucleotides, the CDR3 is TGTGCCAGTACCTCTTGGGTCGACAGGATAAACACCGGGGAGCTGTTTTTT.

This clonotype appeared a few times. The chain uses TRBV10-3 and TRBJ1-4; 9 bases map to TRBD1. Unmatched junction bases numbered 2, after V lost 0 bases and J lost 6 bases. Germline CDR1 and CDR2: ENHRY and SYGVKD. The CDR3 has 15 amino acids. In DNA, the CDR3 is TGTGCCATCAGTGAGTCTCGGACAGGGGATGAAAAACTGTTTTTT. Its translation: CAISESRTGDEKLFF.

The chain employs TRBV6-2 or TRBV6-3 and TRBJ2-5, with D possibly matching TRBD2 (6 bases). Germline CDR1 MNHEY, CDR2 SVGEGT. There are 15 residues in the CDR3. Trimming removed 5 bases from V and 5 bases from J, with 18 bases in between. The CDR3 loop reads CASSPSTRRYETQYF. As DNA, the CDR3 is TGTGCCAGCAGTCCCTCGACTAGGCGGTACGAGACCCAGTACTTC.

This clonotype has at least ten counts. The V call is TRBV5-4, the J call TRBJ1-1; TRBD1 aligns across 11 bases. This CDR3 has 15 residues. The J segment lost 6 bases and the V segment lost 4 bases, leaving 8 bases of the junction unmatched. CDR1 SGHNT and CDR2 YYREEE come from the germline V gene (reference sequence). CDR3 loop: CASSPDRGLLPEAFF. The CDR3 DNA sequence: TGTGCCAGCAGCCCGGACAGGGGGCTTCTTCCTGAAGCTTTCTTT.

This clonotype was seen many times. The rearrangement joins TRBV28 to TRBJ1-6, with 9 bases lining up with TRBD1. CDR3 size: 15 residues. From germline, CDR1 is MDHEN and CDR2 SYDVKM. Losses at the gene ends were 6 bases for V and 7 bases for J; bases not matched to a gene: 7. CDR3 loop: CASSHRQGGNSPLHF. CDR3 coding DNA: TGTGCCAGCAGCCACAGACAGGGGGGAAATTCACCCCTCCACTTT.

CDR3 DNA: TGCAGCGTTGAGGACAGGGGGACAGACAAAACCATTAACTATGGCTACACCTTC. It specifies CSVEDRGTDKTINYGYTF. V gene TRBV29-1 combines with J gene TRBJ1-2; TRBD1 aligns across 10 bases. From germline, CDR1 is SQVTM and CDR2 ANQGSEA. The CDR3 length is 18 residues. The V and J ends lost 3 bases and 1 base, in that order; junction bases with no gene match: 14.

The chain employs TRBV5-1 and TRBJ2-5, with D maybe TRBD1 (5 bases). The CDR3 totals 14 residues. From germline, CDR1 is SGHRS and CDR2 YFSETQ. Trimming stripped 4 bases from V and 5 bases from J, with 15 bases between. The CDR3 nucleotides are TGCGCCAGCAGCCCCATAGGGGCATTGGAGACCCAGTACTTC. Protein product: CASSPIGALETQYF.

The V call is TRBV7-8, the J call TRBJ2-7; D ambiguous. The CDR3 runs 15 residues. V was trimmed by 1 base and J by 2 bases, leaving 12 bases between them. The V gene's germline CDR1 is SGHVS and CDR2 FQNEAQ. For the CDR3, the DNA is TGTGCCAGCAGCTTAGGGACGACACGGCCCTACGAGCAGTACTTC. It encodes CASSLGTTRPYEQYF.

The chain recombines TRBV2 with TRBJ2-3; D is unresolved. The V end lost 0 bases, the J end lost 3 bases, and 10 bases lay between the germline ends. The germline gives CDR1 SNHLY, CDR2 FYNNEI. The CDR3 spans 15 residues. DNA of the CDR3: TGTGCCAGCAGTGAAGCCTCGACCTTGACAGATACGCAGTATTTT. Protein sequence: CASSEASTLTDTQYF.

This clonotype turned up a few times. The chain recombines TRBV7-6 with TRBJ2-1; no reliable D call. CDR3 length: 12 residues. Germline CDR1 is SGHVS and CDR2 is FNYEAQ. Trimming took 1 base from V and 10 from J, leaving 8 bases between them. CDR3 protein: CASSLVGREQFF. The CDR3 region has the DNA TGTGCCAGCAGCTTAGTGGGAAGGGAGCAGTTCTTC.

This clonotype turned up a few times. The V and J genes are TRBV2 and TRBJ2-1, with D tentatively TRBD1 (7 bases). Trimming removed 10 bases from V and 8 bases from J, with 24 bases in between. The CDR3 contains 15 residues. The germline V gene encodes CDR1 SNHLY and CDR2 FYNNEI. CDR3 sequence (DNA): TGTGCCACTCCATTGAAGGGGGCGGGGAAGGATGAGCAGTTCTTC. Its protein is CATPLKGAGKDEQFF.

This clonotype occurred a few times. This sequence joins TRBV27 and TRBJ2-7; possible D gene TRBD2, 6 bases. The CDR3 has 14 amino acids. CDR1 is MNHEY and CDR2 is SMNVEV in the germline V gene (reference sequence). Deletions cut 4 bases from V and 4 bases from J, with 14 bases between. CDR3: CASSSGEALYEQYF. CDR3 nucleotides: TGTGCCAGCAGTTCGGGGGAAGCGTTGTACGAGCAGTACTTC.